The rows below give T cell receptor beta chains drawn from one sample of a study of T cell repertoires in cytomegalovirus infection. Each CDR3 protein is one row after TCRdb ran MiXCR on the reads. This sample has fewer than 300,000 distinct CDR3 sequences; under 30% occur once, and the top ten carry approximately 15%. The specimen was PBMCs. The receptors come from a human donor in good health (CMV status not recorded). Some clones in this sample may be carry-over from other donors' samples. Each CDR3 is given with its conserved first and last residue. The order of the fields is J gene, clone size, V gene, CDR3 protein. Some rows have no size entry. The others give once, few or many, or a class for an expanded clone.

j_gene: TRBJ2-3
abundance: .
v_gene: TRBV2
CDR3aa: CASRREQLDTQYF

j_gene: TRBJ2-1
abundance: few
v_gene: TRBV19
CDR3aa: CASSEGGTFEQFF

j_gene: TRBJ2-3
abundance: few
v_gene: TRBV7-2
CDR3aa: CASSFDRPHRTDTQYF

j_gene: TRBJ2-1
abundance: many
v_gene: TRBV7-9
CDR3aa: CASSFGQASYNEQFF

j_gene: TRBJ1-2
abundance: many
v_gene: TRBV27
CDR3aa: CASSRERGFYGYTF

j_gene: TRBJ1-1
abundance: .
v_gene: TRBV18
CDR3aa: CASSPNRATSSNTEAFF

j_gene: TRBJ1-2
abundance: .
v_gene: TRBV6-2/TRBV6-3
CDR3aa: CASSPRATNYGYTF

j_gene: TRBJ1-5
abundance: .
v_gene: TRBV6-5
CDR3aa: CASSYGLGGQPQHF

j_gene: TRBJ2-5
abundance: .
v_gene: TRBV28
CDR3aa: CASSLSAQETQYF

j_gene: TRBJ1-2
abundance: few
v_gene: TRBV27
CDR3aa: CASRGGTFLYGYTF

j_gene: TRBJ2-7
abundance: many
v_gene: TRBV7-2
CDR3aa: CASSVVNYEQYF

j_gene: TRBJ2-2
abundance: .
v_gene: TRBV7-2
CDR3aa: CASSLEGPIGELFF

j_gene: TRBJ2-5
abundance: few
v_gene: TRBV20-1
CDR3aa: CSARDPLSGRETQYF

j_gene: TRBJ2-1
abundance: .
v_gene: TRBV19
CDR3aa: CASSIRTSGRIQFF

j_gene: TRBJ2-3
abundance: .
v_gene: TRBV29-1
CDR3aa: CSVGTGRQLATQYF

j_gene: TRBJ2-7
abundance: .
v_gene: TRBV25-1
CDR3aa: CASSEPGRRDYEQYF

j_gene: TRBJ1-1
abundance: .
v_gene: TRBV7-3
CDR3aa: CASSTQGDTEAFF

j_gene: TRBJ2-7
abundance: many
v_gene: TRBV6-1
CDR3aa: CASSVNRGYEQYF

j_gene: TRBJ2-3
abundance: .
v_gene: TRBV11-2
CDR3aa: CASSPIGLAAADTQYF

j_gene: TRBJ2-3
abundance: .
v_gene: TRBV2
CDR3aa: CATGQVGTDTQYF

j_gene: TRBJ2-3
abundance: many
v_gene: TRBV7-2
CDR3aa: CASSSYGGLAAGLDTQYF

j_gene: TRBJ2-1
abundance: once
v_gene: TRBV5-5
CDR3aa: CASSFEGYSYNEQFF

j_gene: TRBJ1-1
abundance: .
v_gene: TRBV6-2/TRBV6-3
CDR3aa: CASSYTRGGPNTEAFF

j_gene: TRBJ2-7
abundance: .
v_gene: TRBV20-1
CDR3aa: CSAATGTSGTDEQYF

j_gene: TRBJ2-3
abundance: .
v_gene: TRBV14
CDR3aa: CASSWDRGSDTQYF

j_gene: TRBJ2-7
abundance: .
v_gene: TRBV5-6
CDR3aa: CASSITSGRAYYEQYF

j_gene: TRBJ2-1
abundance: few
v_gene: TRBV29-1
CDR3aa: CSSGLAGGPNEQFF

j_gene: TRBJ2-1
abundance: .
v_gene: TRBV7-8
CDR3aa: CASTQDSPRNEQFF

j_gene: TRBJ2-5
abundance: .
v_gene: TRBV7-2
CDR3aa: CASSLVAGGGGETQYF

j_gene: TRBJ2-7
abundance: few
v_gene: TRBV7-2
CDR3aa: CASSPGDTSYEQYF

j_gene: TRBJ1-2
abundance: few
v_gene: TRBV5-1
CDR3aa: CASSEDRDGYTF

j_gene: TRBJ1-2
abundance: .
v_gene: TRBV20-1
CDR3aa: CSARGVGGDDGYTF

j_gene: TRBJ2-7
abundance: .
v_gene: TRBV7-6
CDR3aa: CASSFSHRDRADYEQYF

j_gene: TRBJ1-1
abundance: .
v_gene: TRBV30
CDR3aa: CAWRGRRTSEAFF

j_gene: TRBJ2-7
abundance: .
v_gene: TRBV28
CDR3aa: CASSFGTGGLYEQYF

j_gene: TRBJ1-6
abundance: .
v_gene: TRBV2
CDR3aa: CASSEGRYNSPLHF

j_gene: TRBJ1-4
abundance: few
v_gene: TRBV11-2
CDR3aa: CASSFRGVFAATNEKLFF

j_gene: TRBJ2-3
abundance: few
v_gene: TRBV6-2/TRBV6-3
CDR3aa: CASSYSFYEGDTQYF

j_gene: TRBJ1-2
abundance: few
v_gene: TRBV28
CDR3aa: CASSLQDLGYTF

j_gene: TRBJ1-2
abundance: .
v_gene: TRBV28
CDR3aa: CASSLMTGGFGGYTF

j_gene: TRBJ2-1
abundance: .
v_gene: TRBV19
CDR3aa: CASSRAVYNEQFF

j_gene: TRBJ2-5
abundance: few
v_gene: TRBV11-2
CDR3aa: CASSPRQGAGETQYF

j_gene: TRBJ2-5
abundance: many
v_gene: TRBV7-2
CDR3aa: CASSVRASGGSKETQYF

j_gene: TRBJ2-7
abundance: many
v_gene: TRBV7-8
CDR3aa: CASSYTQNYEQYF

j_gene: TRBJ2-3
abundance: .
v_gene: TRBV11-2
CDR3aa: CASSTLAGDRTDTQYF

j_gene: TRBJ2-3
abundance: many
v_gene: TRBV7-2
CDR3aa: CASSSRTRGTDTQYF

j_gene: TRBJ2-2
abundance: .
v_gene: TRBV4-1
CDR3aa: CASSQGKGNTGELFF

j_gene: TRBJ2-1
abundance: few
v_gene: TRBV7-2
CDR3aa: CASSPRYQGRGQIAGYNEQFF

j_gene: TRBJ2-1
abundance: many
v_gene: TRBV7-2
CDR3aa: CASSLHSYNEQFF

j_gene: TRBJ1-1
abundance: .
v_gene: TRBV4-3
CDR3aa: CASSQDLWDTEAFF